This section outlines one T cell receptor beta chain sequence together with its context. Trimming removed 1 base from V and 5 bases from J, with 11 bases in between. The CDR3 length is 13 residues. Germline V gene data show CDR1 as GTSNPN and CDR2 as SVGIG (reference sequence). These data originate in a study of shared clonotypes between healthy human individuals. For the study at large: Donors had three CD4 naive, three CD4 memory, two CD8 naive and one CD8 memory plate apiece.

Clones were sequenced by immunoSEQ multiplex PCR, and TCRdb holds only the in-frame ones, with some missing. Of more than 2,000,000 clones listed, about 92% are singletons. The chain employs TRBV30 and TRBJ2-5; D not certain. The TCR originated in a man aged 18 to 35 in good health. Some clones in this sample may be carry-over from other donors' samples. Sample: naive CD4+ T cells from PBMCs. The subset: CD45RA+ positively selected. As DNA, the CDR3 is TGTGCCTGGAGTGACGAAGCCGGGGAGACCCAGTACTTC. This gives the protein CAWSDEAGETQYF.